The sequence of this T cell receptor (beta chain) was determined in a study of blood T cell repertoires in COVID-19. By share, this clone counts as medium-sized (0.01 to 0.1%). Sequenced by immunoSEQ multiplex PCR; TCRdb stores in-frame clones only, minus some. Here the sample spans about 330,000 clones, 80% to 90% being singletons. This TCR was recovered from a man in his thirties or forties who had recovered from COVID-19. The sequenced sample consisted of PBMCs or T cells enriched from blood (not recorded which).

The CDR3 loop reads CASTQGLAGLTDTQYF. In DNA, the CDR3 is TGTGCCAGCACCCAGGGACTAGCGGGTCTCACAGATACGCAGTATTTT. This sequence joins TRBV27 and TRBJ2-3, with 12 bases identical to TRBD2. Germline V lookup: CDR1 MNHEY, CDR2 SMNVEV (reference sequence). The CDR3 loop spans 16 amino acids. V lost 7 bases, J lost 2 bases, and 7 bases stayed unmatched.